Below, one T cell receptor beta chain is given with its context. Its antigen is undetermined. CDR1 MRHNA and CDR2 SNTAGT come from the germline V gene. V dropped 3 bases and J dropped 6 bases, with 6 bases sitting between them. This CDR3 contains 12 residues. The sample originates from a study of siplizumab effects on memory and regulatory T cells. General study results and limits: Sequences below about 10^-5 frequency were poorly captured. As a result, only a minor fraction of alloreactive clones mapped to unstimulated subsets.

Sequenced by immunoSEQ multiplex PCR; TCRdb stores in-frame clones only, minus some. The data show fewer than 80,000 clones, around 93% seen once. J is TRBJ2-1 and V is TRBV6-4; D gene unclear. The TCR originated in a human donor in good health. Sequencing used CD8+ T cells sorted from blood. CDR3 in amino acids: CASSDSINEQFF. The CDR3 DNA follows: TGTGCCAGCAGTGATAGTATCAATGAGCAGTTCTTC.